This is a list of T cell receptor beta chains from one sample in a study of T-cell reconstitution after alpha-beta-depleted transplantation in children. MiXCR, applied by TCRdb to the PCR reads, yields one record per CDR3 protein. The table includes about 230,000 distinct CDR3 sequences, about 9.2% detected once. This material consisted of PBMCs from the stem cell graft donor, taken from the stem cell graft. These receptors were obtained from a human donor who donated a stem cell graft to a child with acute lymphoblastic leukemia. The CDR3 runs from the conserved cysteine through the conserved F or W. The D gene is left open where the match is weak. A row's size may be missing; if present it is once, few, many or a size class.

D gene	V gene	J gene	CDR3 length	clone size	CDR3 DNA	CDR3 protein
TRBD2	TRBV6-2/TRBV6-3	TRBJ2-2	18	many	TGTGCCAGCAGTTCCCGACTAGCGGGGGCTAGGAACACCGGGGAGCTGTTTTTT	CASSSRLAGARNTGELFF
.	TRBV18	TRBJ1-4	13	.	TGTGCCAGCTCACCGAGACATTCGGAGGAACTGTTTTTT	CASSPRHSEELFF
.	TRBV6-5	TRBJ2-3	17	few	TGTGCCAGCAGTTACGGAAAGACAGTGCCCCTATCAGATACGCAGTATTTT	CASSYGKTVPLSDTQYF
.	TRBV18	TRBJ1-4	18	few	TGTGCCAGCTCACCACCTAGTATCGGGCCCCGGCAAAGTGAAAAACTGTTTTTT	CASSPPSIGPRQSEKLFF
.	TRBV10-3	TRBJ1-4	12	many	TGTGCCATCAGTGAGGCAGGAGAAAAACTGTTTTTT	CAISEAGEKLFF
TRBD1	TRBV12-5	TRBJ2-5	15	many	TGTGCTAGTGGTTCTGCCAGGGGGCAGGGGGAGACCCAGTACTTC	CASGSARGQGETQYF
.	TRBV6-5	TRBJ2-3	17	many	TGTGCCAGCAGTTACGCGACTAGTCCCGGCCCCACAGATACGCAGTATTTT	CASSYATSPGPTDTQYF
.	TRBV5-6	TRBJ2-5	13	.	TGTGCCAGCAGCTTACCGGGACAAGAGACCCAGTACTTC	CASSLPGQETQYF
.	TRBV24-1	TRBJ2-1	12	many	TGTGCCACCAGTGAAAACCGGGATGAGCAGTTCTTC	CATSENRDEQFF
TRBD1	TRBV11-2	TRBJ2-5	15	few	TGTGCCAGCAGCCGGACAGGGGGGTCCGTGGAGACCCAGTACTTC	CASSRTGGSVETQYF
.	TRBV29-1	TRBJ2-7	11	many	TGCAGCGTTGACGTGTCCTACGAGCAGTACTTC	CSVDVSYEQYF
.	TRBV6-2/TRBV6-3	TRBJ1-1	16	once	TGTGCCAGCAGTCTTGCTGGGGCGGCTATGAACACTGAAGCTTTCTTT	CASSLAGAAMNTEAFF
TRBD1	TRBV5-8	TRBJ1-1	14	.	TGTGCCAGCAGCCGTTTGACAGGGGGGACTGAAGCTTTCTTT	CASSRLTGGTEAFF
.	TRBV7-9	TRBJ2-4	17	.	TGTGCCAGCAGCTTAGTCACAGGGAGCCTAGCCAAAAACATTCAGTACTTC	CASSLVTGSLAKNIQYF
TRBD2	TRBV5-1	TRBJ2-7	15	few	TGCGCCAGCAGCTTGAGACTAGCGAACTCCTACGAGCAGTACTTC	CASSLRLANSYEQYF
.	TRBV5-1	TRBJ2-1	16	many	TGCGCCAGCAGCTTGATGGGTAGTAGTCATCGCGGTGAGCAGTTCTTC	CASSLMGSSHRGEQFF
TRBD2	TRBV19	TRBJ2-7	16	.	TGTGCCAGTAGTCGCTTCGGGGGGGCTTCGGACTACGAGCAGTACTTC	CASSRFGGASDYEQYF
.	TRBV4-3	TRBJ1-1	13	few	TGCGCCAGCAGCCTACACAGGGACACTGAAGCTTTCTTT	CASSLHRDTEAFF
TRBD2	TRBV7-9	TRBJ2-7	16	.	TGTGCCAGCAGCCCCTTACACGGGGGGGCACCAACCGAGCAGTACTTC	CASSPLHGGAPTEQYF
TRBD2	TRBV5-1	TRBJ2-1	16	few	TGCGCCAGCAGCCCGGGACTAGCGGGGGGCTGGAATGAGCAGTTCTTC	CASSPGLAGGWNEQFF
.	TRBV9	TRBJ2-3	14	.	TGTGCCAGCAGCCGGGGACCACTCAGGGTTACGCAGTATTTT	CASSRGPLRVTQYF
.	TRBV12-3/TRBV12-4	TRBJ2-5	15	many	TGTGCCAGCAGCTTAAGGGGTCTTAGGCAAGAGACCCAGTACTTC	CASSLRGLRQETQYF
.	TRBV4-3	TRBJ1-6	14	.	TGCGCCAGCAGCTGGAGGGATGTCAATTCACCCCTCCACTTT	CASSWRDVNSPLHF
TRBD2	TRBV6-5	TRBJ2-1	15	few	TGTGCCAGCAGACCGGGACTAGCGGCTTACAATGAGCAGTTCTTC	CASRPGLAAYNEQFF
TRBD1	TRBV28	TRBJ1-1	16	.	TGTGCCAGCAAGCTGGACAGGCGCTGGAGGAACACTGAAGCTTTCTTT	CASKLDRRWRNTEAFF
.	TRBV12-3/TRBV12-4	TRBJ1-1	13	few	TGTGCCAGCAGTTTTAGTCTCTACACTGAAGCTTTCTTT	CASSFSLYTEAFF
.	TRBV12-3/TRBV12-4	TRBJ1-1	13	.	TGTGCCAGCAGTTTAAGGAGGGGCACTGAAGCTTTCTTT	CASSLRRGTEAFF
TRBD1	TRBV12-3/TRBV12-4	TRBJ2-3	16	few	TGTGCCAGCAGCCAATTACGGACAGGCAACACAGATACGCAGTATTTT	CASSQLRTGNTDTQYF
.	TRBV10-3	TRBJ1-4	14	many	TGTGCCATCAGTGAGAGGGCCGAGGAAGAAAAACTGTTTTTT	CAISERAEEEKLFF
.	TRBV7-2	TRBJ2-7	15	few	TGTGCCAGCAGAATCTCCTGGGACTCCTCCTACGAGCAGTACTTC	CASRISWDSSYEQYF
.	TRBV5-1	TRBJ1-1	13	few	TGCGCCAGCTTACAGGGCCCGAACACTGAAGCTTTCTTT	CASLQGPNTEAFF
.	TRBV3-1	TRBJ2-5	13	.	TGTGCCAGCAGCGACAGTGCGAGGGAGACCCAGTACTTC	CASSDSARETQYF
.	TRBV5-5	TRBJ2-7	16	few	TGTGCCAGCAGCTATGGGAGACCCCTTATCTCCTACGAGCAGTACTTC	CASSYGRPLISYEQYF
TRBD1	TRBV4-1	TRBJ2-1	15	many	TGCGCCAGCAGCCAAGGACAGGGGGTGGAGAATGAGCAGTTCTTC	CASSQGQGVENEQFF
TRBD2	TRBV11-2	TRBJ2-2	19	.	TGTGCCAGCAACTTAGGGTCTCTGCGGGGGGGACGCTACACCGGGGAGCTGTTTTTT	CASNLGSLRGGRYTGELFF
TRBD1	TRBV6-2/TRBV6-3	TRBJ1-2	13	few	TGTGCCAGCAGGGGGACAGGAACTTATGGCTACACCTTC	CASRGTGTYGYTF
TRBD1	TRBV19	TRBJ1-5	14	many	TGTGCCAGTAGTAAGACAGGGGTAGGTCAGCCCCAGCATTTT	CASSKTGVGQPQHF
TRBD1	TRBV27	TRBJ1-6	20	many	TGTGCCAGCAGTTTTAACTCGGGACAGGGGGTAGGGTCCTATAATTCACCCCTCCACTTT	CASSFNSGQGVGSYNSPLHF
TRBD2	TRBV10-3	TRBJ2-1	15	many	TGTGCCATCAGTGAGCAAGCGGGGGCGTACAATGAGCAGTTCTTC	CAISEQAGAYNEQFF
.	TRBV7-7	TRBJ2-3	15	few	TGTGCCAGCAGCTTAGGGGTCTCCTTCACAGATACGCAGTATTTT	CASSLGVSFTDTQYF
TRBD2	TRBV9	TRBJ2-2	16	many	TGTGCCAGTAGTAAAGCGGGGGGGCTTAACACCGGGGAGCTGTTTTTT	CASSKAGGLNTGELFF
.	TRBV10-1	TRBJ2-7	12	many	TGTGCCAGCAGCGAAAGCGGGTACGAGCAGTACTTC	CASSESGYEQYF
.	TRBV27	TRBJ2-7	13	many	TGTGCCAGCAGTAGTGACCCCTCGGAAGAGCAGTACTTC	CASSSDPSEEQYF
.	TRBV6-5	TRBJ2-7	14	few	TGTGCCAGCAGTTACGGACGCTACTCCTACGAGCAGTACTTC	CASSYGRYSYEQYF
TRBD1	TRBV15	TRBJ2-7	15	.	TGTGCCACCAGCAGAGGACGACAGGGCTCTTACGAGCAGTACTTC	CATSRGRQGSYEQYF
TRBD1	TRBV6-2/TRBV6-3	TRBJ1-6	18	many	TGTGCCAGCAGTTACTCGAACCTGGGACAGGGGCATAATTCACCCCTCCACTTT	CASSYSNLGQGHNSPLHF
.	TRBV6-5	TRBJ2-2	14	many	TGTGCCAGCAGTTTTAAAAAATTTACCGGGGAGCTGTTTTTT	CASSFKKFTGELFF
TRBD2	TRBV11-1	TRBJ2-7	18	.	TGTGCCAGCAGCACGACTGAAGGACTAGCGGAGGCATCCTACGAGCAGTACTTC	CASSTTEGLAEASYEQYF
.	TRBV19	TRBJ1-1	12	many	TGTGCCAGTAATCCAGGGCCGGGTGAAGCTTTCTTT	CASNPGPGEAFF
.	TRBV29-1	TRBJ2-7	11	many	TGCAGCGTTGAATCCCCCTACGAGCAGTACTTC	CSVESPYEQYF
.	TRBV6-2/TRBV6-3	TRBJ1-1	15	.	TGTGCCAGCTTAGACGGACAGCCCCGGGGGACTGAAGCTTTCTTT	CASLDGQPRGTEAFF
.	TRBV10-1	TRBJ2-7	13	many	TGCGCCAGCAGTGACTTATTATCCTACGAGCAGTACTTC	CASSDLLSYEQYF
.	TRBV5-1	TRBJ2-7	14	few	TGCGCCAGCAGCTTGACCAGCGCCGGTTCTCAGCAGTACTTC	CASSLTSAGSQQYF
TRBD2	TRBV4-3	TRBJ2-3	15	few	TGCGCCAGCAGCCAGACTAGCGGGGCCACAGATACGCAGTATTTT	CASSQTSGATDTQYF
.	TRBV27	TRBJ1-5	15	many	TGTGCCAGCAGTCAAGGTGGACCAGGGGATCAGCCCCAGCATTTT	CASSQGGPGDQPQHF
.	TRBV6-5	TRBJ1-1	17	.	TGTGCCAGCAGTTACTCGAACTGGGTTCGGGTGAACACTGAAGCTTTCTTT	CASSYSNWVRVNTEAFF
.	TRBV12-3/TRBV12-4	TRBJ2-1	11	.	TGTGCCAGCAGTGCCTACAATGAGCAGTTCTTC	CASSAYNEQFF